This T cell receptor (beta chain) was found in a study of blood T cell repertoires in COVID-19. In the source study's methods: Estimated nucleated cell counts came from reference gene primer amplification. Generated by immunoSEQ multiplex PCR, the TCRdb table keeps only in-frame clones and is missing some. V and J calls and clone size are given by that table; D and trimming were obtained from the DNA. The profile shows 270,000 or so clones, 88% of them singletons. Trimming took 4 bases from V and 8 from J; bases not matched to a gene: 13. CDR1 and CDR2 from the germline V gene are LNHDA and SQIVND (reference sequence). This CDR3 has 18 residues.

The sequencing input was PBMCs or T cells enriched from blood (not recorded which). The rearrangement uses TRBV19 and TRBJ2-1; 14 nucleotides agree with TRBD2. This clonotype was sampled from a woman in her forties with acute COVID-19. DNA of the CDR3: TGTGCCAGTAGTACGGGACTAGCGGGAGTAGGTAGGTCCTATGAGCAGTTCTTC. It is translated as CASSTGLAGVGRSYEQFF.